The 5 T cell receptor beta chains in this list originate from one sample, sequenced in a study of preoperative IRX-2 immunotherapy in early breast cancer. Treatment specified: preoperative locoregional IRX-2 cytokine immunotherapy. Here immunoSEQ multiplex PCR was the method, and the copy in TCRdb shows in-frame clones only, minus some. This sample has about 3,300 clones, with 69% found just once. This specimen was tumor tissue, taken before IRX-2 immunotherapy. The receptors were sampled from a human donor with breast cancer.

The chain joins TRBV28 to TRBJ2-1, with 9 bases lining up with TRBD2. V shed 3 bases, J shed 8 bases, and the junction held 5 bases outside the gene matches. Germline V lookup: CDR1 MDHEN, CDR2 SYDVKM. CDR3 size: 14 residues. The CDR3 DNA reads TGTGCCAGCAGTTTCCGCGGGAGGGAAGATGAGCAGTTCTTC. It specifies CASSFRGREDEQFF.

The chain employs TRBV6-8 and TRBJ1-1; 7 nucleotides line up with TRBD1. After removal of 9 bases from V and 0 bases from J, the junction contained 4 bases not matched to a gene. The CDR3 contains 13 residues. The germline V gene has CDR1 MNHGY and CDR2 SAAAGT. The CDR3 sequence: CASYRGLNTEAFF. As DNA, the CDR3 is TGTGCCAGTTACAGGGGTCTGAACACTGAAGCTTTCTTT.

This chain uses TRBV19 with TRBJ2-7; TRBD2 matches 9 bases. With V trimmed by 5 bases and J by 6 bases, 8 bases remained unmatched. The CDR3 runs 14 residues. Germline V CDR1 and CDR2: LNHDA, SQIVND (reference sequence). CDR3 amino acids: CASSSPGLAFEQYF. In nucleotides, the CDR3 is TGTGCCAGTAGTTCGCCGGGACTAGCTTTCGAGCAGTACTTC.

The table lists this clone with a few counts. The V call is TRBV6-8, the J call TRBJ1-2; no clear D. Germline assignment: CDR1 MNHGY and CDR2 SAAAGT. Trimming removed 5 bases from V and 5 bases from J, with 12 bases in between. This CDR3 region has 13 residues. The CDR3 sequence is CASSIRTDYGYTF. In nucleotides, the CDR3 is TGTGCCAGCAGTATCCGGACGGATTATGGCTACACCTTC.

Only a few counts were recorded for this clone. The V gene is TRBV6-8, the J gene TRBJ1-6; TRBD1 agrees at 7 bases. The CDR3 is made up of 18 amino acids. V dropped 1 base and J dropped 5; count of bases not matched to a gene: 11. Germline CDR1 reads MNHGY; CDR2 reads SAAAGT. For the CDR3, the DNA is TGTGCCAGCAGTTACTACCTTACAGGGGCCGGGGATAATTCACCCCTCCACTTT. Protein: CASSYYLTGAGDNSPLHF.